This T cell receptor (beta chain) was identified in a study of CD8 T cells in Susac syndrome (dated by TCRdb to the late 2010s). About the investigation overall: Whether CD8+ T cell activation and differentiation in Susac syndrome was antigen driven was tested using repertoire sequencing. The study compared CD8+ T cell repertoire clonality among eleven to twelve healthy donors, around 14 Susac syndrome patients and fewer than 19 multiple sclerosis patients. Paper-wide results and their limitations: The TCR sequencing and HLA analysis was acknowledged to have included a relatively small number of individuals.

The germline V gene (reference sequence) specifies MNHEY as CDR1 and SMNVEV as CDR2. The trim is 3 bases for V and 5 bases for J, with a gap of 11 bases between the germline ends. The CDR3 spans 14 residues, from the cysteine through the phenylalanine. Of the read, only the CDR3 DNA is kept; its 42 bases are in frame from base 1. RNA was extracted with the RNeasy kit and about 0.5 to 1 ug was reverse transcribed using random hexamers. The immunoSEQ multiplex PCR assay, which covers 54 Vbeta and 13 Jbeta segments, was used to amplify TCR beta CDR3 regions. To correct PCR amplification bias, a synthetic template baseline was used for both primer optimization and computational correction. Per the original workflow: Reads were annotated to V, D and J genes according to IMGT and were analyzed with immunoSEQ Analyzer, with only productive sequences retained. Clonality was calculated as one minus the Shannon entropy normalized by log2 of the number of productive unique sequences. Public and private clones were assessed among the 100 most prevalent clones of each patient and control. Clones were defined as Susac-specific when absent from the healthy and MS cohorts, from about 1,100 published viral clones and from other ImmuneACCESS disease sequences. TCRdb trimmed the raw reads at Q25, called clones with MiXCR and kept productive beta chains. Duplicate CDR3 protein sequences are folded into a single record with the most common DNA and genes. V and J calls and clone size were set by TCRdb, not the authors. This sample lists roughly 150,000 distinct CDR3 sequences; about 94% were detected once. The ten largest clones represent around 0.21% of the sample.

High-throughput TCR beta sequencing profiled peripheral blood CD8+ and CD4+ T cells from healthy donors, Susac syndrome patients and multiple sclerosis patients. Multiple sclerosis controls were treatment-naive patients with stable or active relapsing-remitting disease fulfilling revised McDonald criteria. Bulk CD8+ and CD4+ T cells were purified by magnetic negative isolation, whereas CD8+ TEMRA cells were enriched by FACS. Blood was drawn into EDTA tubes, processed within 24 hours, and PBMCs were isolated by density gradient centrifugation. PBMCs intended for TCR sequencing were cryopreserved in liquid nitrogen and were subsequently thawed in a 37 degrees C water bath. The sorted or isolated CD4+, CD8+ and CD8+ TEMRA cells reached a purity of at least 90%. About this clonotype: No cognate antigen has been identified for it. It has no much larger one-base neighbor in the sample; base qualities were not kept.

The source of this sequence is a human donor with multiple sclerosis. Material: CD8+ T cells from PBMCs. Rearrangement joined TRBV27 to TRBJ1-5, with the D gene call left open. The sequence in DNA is TGTGCCAGCAGTTTTATCTACTCTGATCAGCCCCAGCATTTT. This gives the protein CASSFIYSDQPQHF.